The subject of this entry is one TCR beta chain. These data originate in a study of blood T cell repertoires in COVID-19. Produced via immunoSEQ multiplex PCR; TCRdb's table is partial and in-frame only. There are over 50,000 clones in the sample; around 87% occur only once, and 13% to 15% lies in the top ten. This clonotype was sampled from a human donor in a cohort sampled during active COVID-19. The sample taken for sequencing was peripheral blood.

DNA for the CDR3: TGTGCCTGGAGTTACCGGGACAGGGGGCGCCGGGGCTATGGCTACACCTTC. It yields the protein CAWSYRDRGRRGYGYTF. The chain uses TRBV30 and TRBJ1-2; 12 nucleotides align to TRBD1. Germline lookup yields CDR1 GTSNPN and CDR2 SVGIG (reference sequence). There are 17 residues in the CDR3. With V trimmed by 2 bases and J by 4 bases, 11 bases remained unmatched.